The TCR beta chain described here comes from a study of blood T cell repertoires in COVID-19. The data were produced by immunoSEQ multiplex PCR, yet TCRdb's version contains in-frame clones alone and is incomplete. The sample contains some 320,000 clones, about 90% of which appear only once. Trimming removed 5 bases from V and 4 bases from J, with 8 bases in between. Germline CDR1 SEHNR, CDR2 FQNEAQ (reference sequence). The CDR3 has 12 amino acids. This clone was picked up a small number of times. The same CDR3 is also encoded by other DNA sequences in this sample. Specimen: peripheral blood. The chain has TRBV7-9 and TRBJ2-5; unclear D gene. The origin of this receptor is a woman in her 30s with COVID-19, enrolled during active disease. The CDR3 reads CASSPPGETQYF. CDR3 DNA: TGTGCCAGCAGCCCGCCCGGAGAGACCCAGTACTTC.